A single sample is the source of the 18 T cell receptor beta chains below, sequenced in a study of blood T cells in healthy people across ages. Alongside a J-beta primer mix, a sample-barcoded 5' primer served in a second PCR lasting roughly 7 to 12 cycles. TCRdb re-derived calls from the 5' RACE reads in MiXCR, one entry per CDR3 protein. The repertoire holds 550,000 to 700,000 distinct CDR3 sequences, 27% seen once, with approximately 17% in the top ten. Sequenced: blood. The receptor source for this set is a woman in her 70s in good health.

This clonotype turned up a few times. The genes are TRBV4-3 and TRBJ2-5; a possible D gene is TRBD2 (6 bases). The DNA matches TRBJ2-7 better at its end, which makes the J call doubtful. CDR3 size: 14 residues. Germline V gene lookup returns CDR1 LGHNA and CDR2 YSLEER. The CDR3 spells CASSHAGRSYEQYF. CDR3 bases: TGCGCCAGCAGCCACGCGGGGCGGTCCTACGAGCAGTACTTC.

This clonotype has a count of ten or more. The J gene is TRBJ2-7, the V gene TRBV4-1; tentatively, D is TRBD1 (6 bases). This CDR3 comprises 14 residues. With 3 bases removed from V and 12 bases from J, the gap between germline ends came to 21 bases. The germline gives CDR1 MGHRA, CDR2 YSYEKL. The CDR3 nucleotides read TGCGCCAGCAGCCAGGGTCCGGGACACGCGGTTAGGTACTTC. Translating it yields CASSQGPGHAVRYF.

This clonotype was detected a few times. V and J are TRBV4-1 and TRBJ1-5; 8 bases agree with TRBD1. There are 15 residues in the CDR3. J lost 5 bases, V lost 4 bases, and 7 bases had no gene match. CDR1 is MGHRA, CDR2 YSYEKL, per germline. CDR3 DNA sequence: TGCGCCAGCAGCCTTCTGGTGGACAGGGATCAGCCCCAGCATTTT. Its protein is CASSLLVDRDQPQHF.

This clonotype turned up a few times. The CDR3 coding sequence is TGCGCCAGCAGCCGAGACCCCGGGGAGCTGTTTTTT. Its translation is CASSRDPGELFF. This rearrangement joins TRBV5-1 to TRBJ2-2; D gene uncertain. CDR1 and CDR2 (germline): SGHRS, YFSETQ. There are 12 residues in the CDR3. Trimming removed 4 bases at V and 6 bases at J, with 7 bases between. Together with reference TRBV5-1 and TRBJ2-2, the CDR3 gives the full variable domain: KAGVTQTPRYLIKTRGQQVTLSCSPISGHRSVSWYQQTPGQGLQFLFEYFSETQRNKGNFPGRFSGRQFSNSRSEMNVSTLELGDSALYLCASSRDPGELFFGEGSRLTVL.

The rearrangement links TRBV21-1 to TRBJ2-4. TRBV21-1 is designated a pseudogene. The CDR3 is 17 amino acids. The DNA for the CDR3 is TGTGCCAGCAGCAAAGTGCAGGGTAATGGGGCCAAAAACATTCAGTACTTC. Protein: CASSKVQGNGAKNIQYF.

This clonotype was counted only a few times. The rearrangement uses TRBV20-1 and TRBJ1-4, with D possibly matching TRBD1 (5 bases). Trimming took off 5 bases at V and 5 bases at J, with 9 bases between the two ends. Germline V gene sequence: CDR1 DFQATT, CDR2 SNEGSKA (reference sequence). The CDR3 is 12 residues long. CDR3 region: CSALGGNEKLFF. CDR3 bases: TGCAGTGCTTTGGGGGGGAATGAAAAACTGTTTTTT.

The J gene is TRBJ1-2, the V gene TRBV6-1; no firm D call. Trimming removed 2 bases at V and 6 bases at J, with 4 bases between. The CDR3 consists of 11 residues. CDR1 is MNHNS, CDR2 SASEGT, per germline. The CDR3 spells CASSESDGYTF. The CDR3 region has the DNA TGTGCCAGCAGTGAATCGGATGGCTACACCTTC.

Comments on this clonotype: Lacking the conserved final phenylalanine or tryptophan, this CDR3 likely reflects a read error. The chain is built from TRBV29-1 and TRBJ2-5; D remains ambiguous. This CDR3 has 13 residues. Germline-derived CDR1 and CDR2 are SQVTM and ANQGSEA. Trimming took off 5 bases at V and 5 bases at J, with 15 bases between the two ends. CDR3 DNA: TGCAGCGTTCCCTGGGATCAGAGGGAGACCCAGTACCTC. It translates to CSVPWDQRETQYL.

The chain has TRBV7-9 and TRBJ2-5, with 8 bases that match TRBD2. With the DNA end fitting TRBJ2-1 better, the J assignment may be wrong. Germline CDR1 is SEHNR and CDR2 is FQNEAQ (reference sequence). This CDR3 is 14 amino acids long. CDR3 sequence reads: CASSFSGTWGEQFF. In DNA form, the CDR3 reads TGTGCCAGCAGCTTTAGCGGGACCTGGGGTGAGCAGTTCTTC.

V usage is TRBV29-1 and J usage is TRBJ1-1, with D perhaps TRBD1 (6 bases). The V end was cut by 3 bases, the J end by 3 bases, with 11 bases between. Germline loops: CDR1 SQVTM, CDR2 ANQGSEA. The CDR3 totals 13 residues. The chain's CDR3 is CSVDHREDTEAFF. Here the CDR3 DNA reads TGCAGCGTTGATCACAGGGAGGACACTGAAGCTTTCTTT. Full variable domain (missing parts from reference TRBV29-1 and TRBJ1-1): SAVISQKPSRDICQRGTSLTIQCQVDSQVTMMFWYRQQPGQSLTLIATANQGSEATYESGFVIDKFPISRPNLTFSTLTVSNMSPEDSSIYLCSVDHREDTEAFFGQGTRLTVV.

The CDR3 region is CASIAPGKGTEAFF. CDR3 DNA sequence: TGTGCCAGCATTGCTCCAGGAAAGGGGACTGAAGCTTTCTTT. The chain recombines TRBV6-6 with TRBJ1-1; the D gene is possibly TRBD1 (5 bases). The germline CDR1 and CDR2 sequences are MNHNY and SVGAGI (reference sequence). Trimming left V 7 bases short and J 5 bases short, with 17 bases between. The CDR3 runs to 14 residues.

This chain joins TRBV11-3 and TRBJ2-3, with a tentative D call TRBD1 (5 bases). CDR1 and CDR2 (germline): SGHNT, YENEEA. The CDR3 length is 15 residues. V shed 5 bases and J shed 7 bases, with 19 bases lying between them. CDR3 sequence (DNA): TGTGCCAGCAGCCCCTCCCCTCGGACAAGGAATACGCAGTATTTT. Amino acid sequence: CASSPSPRTRNTQYF.

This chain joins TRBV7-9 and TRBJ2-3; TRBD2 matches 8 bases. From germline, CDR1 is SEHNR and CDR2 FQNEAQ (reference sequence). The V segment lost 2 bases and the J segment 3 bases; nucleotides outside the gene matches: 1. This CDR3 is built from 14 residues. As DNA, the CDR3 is TGTGCCAGCAGCTTAAAGCGGGGGACAGATACGCAGTATTTT. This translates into CASSLKRGTDTQYF.

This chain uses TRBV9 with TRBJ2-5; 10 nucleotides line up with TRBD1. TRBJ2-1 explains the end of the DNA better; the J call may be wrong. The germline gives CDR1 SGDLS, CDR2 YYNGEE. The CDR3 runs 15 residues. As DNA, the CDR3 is TGTGCCAGCAGCGGAGGGACAGGGGCCTACAATGAGCAGTTCTTC. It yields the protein CASSGGTGAYNEQFF.

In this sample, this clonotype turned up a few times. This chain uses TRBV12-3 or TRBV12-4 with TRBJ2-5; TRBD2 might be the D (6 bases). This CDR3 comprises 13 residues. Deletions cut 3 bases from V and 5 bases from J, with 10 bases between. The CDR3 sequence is CASSFRSGETQYF. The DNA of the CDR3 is TGTGCCAGCAGTTTTCGCAGCGGGGAGACCCAGTACTTC.

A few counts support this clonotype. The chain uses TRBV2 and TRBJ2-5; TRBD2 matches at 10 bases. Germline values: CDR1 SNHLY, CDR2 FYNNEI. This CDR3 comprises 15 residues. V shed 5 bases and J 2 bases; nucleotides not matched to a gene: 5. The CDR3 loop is CASSTQRGGQETQYF. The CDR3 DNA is TGTGCCAGCAGTACCCAGCGGGGGGGACAAGAGACCCAGTACTTC.

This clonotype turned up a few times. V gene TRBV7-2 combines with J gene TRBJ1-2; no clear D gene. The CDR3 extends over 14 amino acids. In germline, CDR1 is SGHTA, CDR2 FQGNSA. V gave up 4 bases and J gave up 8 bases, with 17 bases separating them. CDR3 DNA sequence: TGTGCCAGCAGCTCCCCCCGGTTCGGCCGGGGCTACACCTTC. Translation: CASSSPRFGRGYTF.

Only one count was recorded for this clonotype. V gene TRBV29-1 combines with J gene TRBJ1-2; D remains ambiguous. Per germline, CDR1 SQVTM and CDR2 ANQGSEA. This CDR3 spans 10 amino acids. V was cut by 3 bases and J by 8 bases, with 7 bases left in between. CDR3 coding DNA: TGCAGCGTTGACGGTGCCGGCTACACCTTC. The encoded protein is CSVDGAGYTF.